This entry lists 30 T cell receptor beta chains sequenced from one sample in a study of blood T cell repertoires in COVID-19. Assay: immunoSEQ multiplex PCR; the TCRdb copy retains only in-frame clones and omits some. This sample has around 150,000 clones, with 86% found just once. Sequenced: peripheral blood. These TCRs come from a man aged 18 to 29 with acute or convalescent COVID-19.

The V call is TRBV2, the J call TRBJ1-3; weak D call: TRBD1 (5 bases). V lost 5 bases to trimming and J lost 6 bases, with 11 bases between them. The germline CDR1 and CDR2 sequences are SNHLY and FYNNEI. The length of the CDR3 is 13 residues. The DNA for the CDR3 is TGTGCCAGCAGTACCGGGACTCTAAACACCATATATTTT. It encodes CASSTGTLNTIYF. Drawing the rest from reference TRBV2 and TRBJ1-3, the complete variable domain is EPEVTQTPSHQVTQMGQEVILRCVPISNHLYFYWYRQILGQKVEFLVSFYNNEISEKSEIFDDQFSVERPDGSNFTLKIRSTKLEDSAMYFCASSTGTLNTIYFGEGSWLTVV.

The chain is built from TRBV2 and TRBJ2-3; the match to TRBD1 covers 11 bases. Trimming removed 5 bases from V and 8 bases from J; junction bases left unmatched: 6. The CDR3 covers 14 residues. The germline V gene has CDR1 SNHLY and CDR2 FYNNEI. CDR3 in amino acids: CASSPRTGGRTQYF. The CDR3 nucleotides read TGTGCCAGCAGTCCGAGGACAGGGGGCCGTACGCAGTATTTT.

The rearrangement uses TRBV18 and TRBJ1-1; 10 bases map to TRBD1. Losses at the gene ends were 3 bases for V and 0 bases for J; bases not matched to a gene: 7. Looked up from germline, CDR1 is KGHSH and CDR2 is LQKENI. This CDR3 is built from 17 residues. CDR3 DNA sequence: TGTGCCAGCTCACCCCGGACAGGGGGACAGATGAACACTGAAGCTTTCTTT. Translation gives CASSPRTGGQMNTEAFF.

This rearrangement joins TRBV7-2 to TRBJ2-2, with a possible D match to TRBD1 (6 bases). The CDR3 contains 15 residues. CDR1 SGHTA and CDR2 FQGNSA come from the germline V gene. Trimming removed 4 bases from V and 4 bases from J, with 13 bases in between. CDR3 amino acids: CASSSTDRITGELFF. The CDR3 DNA reads as TGTGCCAGCAGCTCCACTGACAGGATCACCGGGGAGCTGTTTTTT.

The chain uses TRBV7-9 and TRBJ1-3; 9 bases match TRBD1. Germline CDR1 is SEHNR and CDR2 is FQNEAQ (reference sequence). This CDR3 spans 19 amino acids. The ends lost 0 bases at V and 0 bases at J; junction bases unmatched: 9. The CDR3, as DNA: TGTGCCAGCAGCTTAGCACAGGGGGCGTTAGGAGTCTCTGGAAACACCATATATTTT. The encoded protein is CASSLAQGALGVSGNTIYF. The whole variable domain, remainder taken from reference TRBV7-9 and TRBJ1-3, is DTGVSQNPRHKITKRGQNVTFRCDPISEHNRLYWYRQTLGQGPEFLTYFQNEAQLEKSRLLSDRFSAERPKGSFSTLEIQRTEQGDSAMYLCASSLAQGALGVSGNTIYFGEGSWLTVV.

V usage is TRBV5-1 and J usage is TRBJ1-1; 8 nucleotides align to TRBD1. J was trimmed by 6 bases and V by 0 bases; bases with no gene match: 4. Germline V gene lookup returns CDR1 SGHRS and CDR2 YFSETQ. This CDR3 is 14 amino acids long. The CDR3 DNA reads TGCGCCAGCAGCTTGGGGGACAGGATCGCTGAAGCTTTCTTT. It encodes CASSLGDRIAEAFF.

The CDR3 region has the DNA TGTGCCAGTAGTATTTCTACAGGGCCGGGGCCCCAGCATTTT. Its translation: CASSISTGPGPQHF. The genes are TRBV19 and TRBJ1-5; maybe TRBD1 (6 bases). The length of the CDR3 is 14 residues. Germline V gives CDR1 LNHDA, CDR2 SQIVND (reference sequence). The V end lost 3 bases, the J end lost 9 bases, and 15 bases lay between the germline ends.

V is TRBV12-3 or TRBV12-4 and J is TRBJ2-3; no firm D call. This CDR3 contains 11 residues. V dropped 3 bases and J dropped 6 bases, with 4 bases sitting between them. The CDR3 sequence: CASSFRDTQYF. The CDR3 coding sequence is TGTGCCAGCAGTTTTCGGGATACGCAGTATTTT.

This chain links TRBV29-1 with TRBJ1-2, with 11 bases identical to TRBD1. This CDR3 has 12 residues. Per the germline V gene, CDR1 is SQVTM and CDR2 is ANQGSEA. V shed 4 bases and J 6 bases; nucleotides not matched to a gene: 1. The chain's CDR3 is CSVGDRGDGYTF. In DNA form, the CDR3 reads TGCAGCGTTGGGGACAGGGGGGATGGCTACACCTTC. Variable domain in full (rest from reference TRBV29-1 and TRBJ1-2): SAVISQKPSRDICQRGTSLTIQCQVDSQVTMMFWYRQQPGQSLTLIATANQGSEATYESGFVIDKFPISRPNLTFSTLTVSNMSPEDSSIYLCSVGDRGDGYTFGSGTRLTVV.

The V gene is TRBV5-4, the J gene TRBJ2-5, with 11 nucleotides matching TRBD2. The CDR3 is made up of 14 amino acids. The germline V gene has CDR1 SGHNT and CDR2 YYREEE (reference sequence). V gave up 4 bases and J gave up 10 bases; unmatched junction bases: 9. The CDR3 nucleotides read TGTGCCAGCAGCGAGGGACTAGCGGCGTGGAACCAGTACTTC. It specifies CASSEGLAAWNQYF.

V gene TRBV19 combines with J gene TRBJ1-1, with 9 bases matching TRBD1. Trimming cost V 0 bases and J 1 base; bases outside gene matches: 6. Germline assignment: CDR1 LNHDA and CDR2 SQIVND (reference sequence). The CDR3 has 17 amino acids. The CDR3 bases are TGTGCCAGTAGTATAGACGGACAGGGGTGGAAGAACACTGAAGCTTTCTTT. Its protein is CASSIDGQGWKNTEAFF.

The V and J genes are TRBV30 and TRBJ1-2; tentatively, D is TRBD1 (5 bases). The CDR3 loop spans 13 amino acids. Trimming took off 2 bases at V and 3 bases at J, with 10 bases between the two ends. Germline CDR1 reads GTSNPN; CDR2 reads SVGIG (reference sequence). This CDR3 reads CAWSWGDYYGYTF. In DNA, the CDR3 is TGTGCCTGGAGTTGGGGGGATTACTATGGCTACACCTTC.

The chain links TRBV12-3 or TRBV12-4 to TRBJ1-4; D is unresolved. The CDR3 has 12 residues. With 4 bases removed from V and 8 bases from J, the gap between germline ends came to 8 bases. The CDR3 bases are TGTGCCAGCAGTTCGGCAGGAGAAAAACTGTTTTTT. Its translation: CASSSAGEKLFF.

The rearrangement joins TRBV6-6 to TRBJ1-3; 7 bases agree with TRBD1. Germline loops: CDR1 MNHNY, CDR2 SVGAGI (reference sequence). This CDR3 comprises 15 residues. Trimming took 0 bases from V and 8 from J; bases not matched to a gene: 7. In nucleotides, the CDR3 is TGTGCCAGCAGTTACTCGACAGGGACCGGGGACACCATATATTTT. It translates to CASSYSTGTGDTIYF.

The chain couples TRBV6-5 to TRBJ1-1; perhaps TRBD1 as D (6 bases). V dropped 6 bases and J dropped 4 bases, with 15 bases sitting between them. Germline CDR1 is MNHEY and CDR2 is SVGAGI. This CDR3 is built from 14 residues. CDR3 DNA: TGTGCCAGCAGCAACAACAGGGTAATCACTGAAGCTTTCTTT. Its translation: CASSNNRVITEAFF.

The chain links TRBV30 to TRBJ1-2; D is unclear. The germline gives CDR1 GTSNPN, CDR2 SVGIG (reference sequence). This CDR3 has 12 residues. V was clipped by 2 bases and J by 8 bases, with 12 bases between them. CDR3 in DNA: TGTGCCTGGAGTCCCTGGGCGGGGGGCTACACCTTC. Protein product: CAWSPWAGGYTF.

The V call is TRBV4-1, the J call TRBJ1-2; D possibly corresponds to TRBD1 (5 bases). The V end was cut by 5 bases, the J end by 1 base, with 5 bases between. This CDR3 has 12 amino acids. CDR1 is MGHRA and CDR2 is YSYEKL in the germline V gene. CDR3 sequence (DNA): TGCGCCAGCAGCGACAGTAACTATGGCTACACCTTC. This codes for CASSDSNYGYTF.

The chain uses TRBV5-6 and TRBJ2-5, with unresolved D. Trimming cost V 0 bases and J 3 bases, with 6 bases left between them. The CDR3 has 13 residues. Germline loops: CDR1 SGHDT, CDR2 YYEEEE. CDR3 region: CASSLVAEETQYF. The CDR3 DNA sequence: TGTGCCAGCAGCTTGGTTGCAGAAGAGACCCAGTACTTC.

CDR3 DNA sequence: TGCAGCGTTGTCACAGGAAACAATCAGCCCCAGCATTTT. It encodes CSVVTGNNQPQHF. The chain combines TRBV29-1 with TRBJ1-5; weak D call: TRBD1 (5 bases). Trimming took off 4 bases at V and 3 bases at J, with 10 bases between the two ends. This CDR3 comprises 13 residues. CDR1 and CDR2 (germline): SQVTM, ANQGSEA.

The CDR3 is CASSSPLGALNTEAFF. The CDR3 DNA follows: TGTGCCAGCAGTTCCCCCCTCGGAGCTTTGAACACTGAAGCTTTCTTT. This chain connects TRBV28 to TRBJ1-1; D gene ambiguous. Trimming removed 4 bases at V and 0 bases at J, with 15 bases between. The CDR3 loop spans 16 amino acids. Germline CDR1 MDHEN, CDR2 SYDVKM.

V gene TRBV5-1 combines with J gene TRBJ2-5; D might be TRBD2 (5 bases). In germline, CDR1 is SGHRS, CDR2 YFSETQ. Trimming took off 0 bases at V and 5 bases at J, with 23 bases between the two ends. This CDR3 region has 18 residues. CDR3 region: CASSLAGLAVRSGETQYF. For the CDR3, the DNA is TGCGCCAGCAGCTTGGCCGGGTTGGCAGTGCGCTCGGGGGAGACCCAGTACTTC.

This chain connects TRBV19 to TRBJ2-7, with no clear D. Germline CDR1 and CDR2: LNHDA and SQIVND (reference sequence). V lost 4 bases, J lost 2 bases, and 12 bases lay in between. This CDR3 has 14 residues. The CDR3 here is CASSTPQAPYEQYF. In nucleotides, the CDR3 is TGTGCCAGTAGTACCCCGCAGGCACCCTACGAGCAGTACTTC. The entire variable domain, with the rest obtained from reference TRBV19 and TRBJ2-7, is as follows: DGGITQSPKYLFRKEGQNVTLSCEQNLNHDAMYWYRQDPGQGLRLIYYSQIVNDFQKGDIAEGYSVSREKKESFPLTVTSAQKNPTAFYLCASSTPQAPYEQYFGPGTRLTVT.

The chain uses TRBV30 and TRBJ1-6; 10 positions agree with TRBD1. The CDR3 is 13 residues long. The V segment lost 4 bases and the J segment 7 bases; nucleotides outside the gene matches: 1. The germline CDR1 and CDR2 sequences are GTSNPN and SVGIG (reference sequence). The CDR3 region is CAWKGQGNSPLHF. CDR3 DNA: TGTGCCTGGAAGGGACAGGGGAATTCACCCCTCCACTTT.

The CDR3 here is CASSLDRINSGNTIYF. The DNA of the CDR3 is TGCGCCAGCAGCTTGGACAGGATCAATTCTGGAAACACCATATATTTT. The chain carries TRBV5-1 and TRBJ1-3, with a possible D match to TRBD1 (5 bases). V was clipped by 0 bases and J by 1 base, with 11 bases between them. The germline gives CDR1 SGHRS, CDR2 YFSETQ. The CDR3 extends over 16 amino acids.

The rearrangement links TRBV4-1 to TRBJ2-5, with 9 bases identical to TRBD1. This CDR3 has 14 residues. Trimming took 4 bases from V and 4 from J; bases not matched to a gene: 4. Germline-derived CDR1 and CDR2 are MGHRA and YSYEKL. CDR3 nucleotides: TGCGCCAGCAGCCCGGGACAGGGTAGAGAGACCCAGTACTTC. Translating it yields CASSPGQGRETQYF.

The sample holds a few counts of this clone. This chain uses TRBV27 with TRBJ1-5; 7 positions agree with TRBD1. CDR1 is MNHEY, CDR2 SMNVEV, per germline (reference sequence). Germline trimming cut 6 bases from V and 3 bases from J; bases unmatched to any gene: 5. The CDR3 consists of 14 residues. The DNA of the CDR3 is TGTGCCAGCAGGGATACAGGGGCCAATCAGCCCCAGCATTTT. Translation gives CASRDTGANQPQHF.

This clone is a singleton in its sample. This rearrangement joins TRBV7-9 to TRBJ1-5, with D tentatively TRBD1 (5 bases). The CDR3 is made up of 14 amino acids. V lost 5 bases and J 11 bases, leaving 19 bases between the germline ends. In germline, CDR1 is SEHNR, CDR2 FQNEAQ (reference sequence). CDR3 in amino acids: CASSRDGQDVSQHF. The CDR3 DNA is TGTGCCAGCAGCAGGGACGGACAAGATGTGTCCCAGCATTTT.

This sequence joins TRBV2 and TRBJ1-1; D perhaps matches TRBD1 (5 bases). Trimming took 2 bases from V and 5 from J, leaving 15 bases between them. The CDR3 is 15 residues long. CDR1 is SNHLY, CDR2 FYNNEI, per germline. The CDR3 region is CASSESGPRETEAFF. CDR3 bases: TGTGCCAGCAGTGAATCAGGGCCCAGAGAAACTGAAGCTTTCTTT.

The rearrangement joins TRBV7-8 to TRBJ1-3; no clear D gene. Trimming left V 1 base short and J 2 bases short, with 9 bases between. This CDR3 comprises 15 residues. CDR1 is SGHVS and CDR2 is FQNEAQ in the germline V gene. CDR3: CASSLVRVAGNTIYF. The CDR3 DNA follows: TGTGCCAGCAGCTTAGTTCGGGTCGCTGGAAACACCATATATTTT.

This chain connects TRBV2 to TRBJ1-3; maybe TRBD1 (5 bases). V was pared by 5 bases and J by 0 bases, with 11 bases between. The CDR3 has 15 residues. Germline-derived CDR1 and CDR2 are SNHLY and FYNNEI. CDR3 loop: CASSPARASGNTIYF. The CDR3 bases are TGTGCCAGCAGTCCCGCCAGGGCCTCTGGAAACACCATATATTTT.